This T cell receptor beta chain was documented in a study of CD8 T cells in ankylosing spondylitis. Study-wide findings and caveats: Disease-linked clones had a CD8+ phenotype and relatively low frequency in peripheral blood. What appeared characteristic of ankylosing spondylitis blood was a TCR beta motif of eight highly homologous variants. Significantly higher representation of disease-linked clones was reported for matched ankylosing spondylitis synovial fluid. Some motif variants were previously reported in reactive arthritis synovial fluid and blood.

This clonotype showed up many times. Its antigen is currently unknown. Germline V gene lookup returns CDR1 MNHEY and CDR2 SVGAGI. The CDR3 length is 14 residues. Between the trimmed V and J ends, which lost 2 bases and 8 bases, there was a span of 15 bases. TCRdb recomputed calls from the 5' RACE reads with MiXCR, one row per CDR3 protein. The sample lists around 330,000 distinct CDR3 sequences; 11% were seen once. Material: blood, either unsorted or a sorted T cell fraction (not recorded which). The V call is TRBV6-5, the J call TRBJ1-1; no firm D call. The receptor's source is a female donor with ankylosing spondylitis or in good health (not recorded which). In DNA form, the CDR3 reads TGTGCCAGCAGTTACCCCTCCGGTGGTCAGGAAGCTTTCTTT. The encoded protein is CASSYPSGGQEAFF.